The rows below give T cell receptor beta chains drawn from one sample of a study of tumor-infiltrating lymphocytes in primary liver carcinoma. One entry per CDR3 protein results from TCRdb running MiXCR on the multiplex PCR reads. The data hold hundreds of thousands of distinct CDR3 sequences, with 65% observed a single time. Sequenced sample: peripheral blood. The receptor set was obtained from a middle-aged man with primary liver carcinoma and hepatitis B virus infection. The CDR3 runs from the conserved cysteine through the conserved F or W. The D gene is left open where the match is weak. Size tells how often a clone was seen (once, few, many) or the class of an expanded clone, and some rows leave it out.

D gene,clone size,J gene,V gene,CDR3 DNA,CDR3 protein
-,-,TRBJ1-1,TRBV18,TGTGCCAGCTCACAAGTGAACATTGAAGCTTTCTTT,CASSQVNIEAFF
-,-,TRBJ2-1,TRBV11-1,TGTGCCAGCAGTGACACTAGCTCATCTTACAATGAGCAGTTCTTC,CASSDTSSSYNEQFF
-,-,TRBJ1-1,TRBV5-5,TGTGCCAGCAGCTTCCAGCAGGGAACTTTGGCCACTGAGGCTATCTTT,CASSFQQGTLATEAIF
-,few,TRBJ1-5,TRBV6-2/TRBV6-3,TGTGCCAGCAGCCAGGGACTCAATCAGCCCCAGCTTTTT,CASSQGLNQPQLF
-,-,TRBJ1-1,TRBV11-2,TGTGCCATCAGCCTAGATCCTAACACTGAAACTTTCTTT,CAISLDPNTETFF
TRBD1,-,TRBJ1-1,TRBV7-9,TGTGCCAGGAGCTTCGACAGGGAAAAAGCTTTCTTT,CARSFDREKAFF
TRBD2,many,TRBJ2-7,TRBV29-1,TGCAGCGTATCCCGTACTAGCGGGAGAGGCCGTTACGAGCAGTACTTC,CSVSRTSGRGRYEQYF
-,few,TRBJ1-1,TRBV7-9,TGTGCCAGCAGCTTAGGGGCCGGGGGCAACACTGAAGCTTTCTTT,CASSLGAGGNTEAFF
TRBD2,few,TRBJ2-3,TRBV12-3/TRBV12-4,TGTGCCAGCATTCCCGGGGCGGGGGGAGATACGCAGTATTTT,CASIPGAGGDTQYF
-,many,TRBJ2-7,TRBV12-3/TRBV12-4,TGTGCCAGCAGTTTTTGGCCTAACGAGCAGTACTTC,CASSFWPNEQYF
TRBD1,-,TRBJ2-3,TRBV5-1,TGCCCCAGCAGCTTGGCCAGGGGGCAGTCAGATACGCAGTATTTT,CPSSLARGQSDTQYF
-,-,TRBJ2-2,TRBV4-3,TGCGCCAGCAGCCAAGTGGGCCATCGACTAGTGGGAAGCACCGGGGAGCTGTTTTTT,CASSQVGHRLVGSTGELFF
TRBD1,-,TRBJ2-5,TRBV5-1,TGCGCCAGCAGCTTGGCAGGACAGGGGGCAGGGGAGACCCAGTACTTC,CASSLAGQGAGETQYF
-,-,TRBJ2-1,TRBV6-5,TGTGTCAGCAGTTACTCGAGGGTGGGGGCGAATGAGCAGTTCTTC,CVSSYSRVGANEQFF
-,-,TRBJ1-1,TRBV5-5,TGTGCCAGCAGCTCGTCGCCGGACGTCACGATTGAAGCTTTCTTT,CASSSSPDVTIEAFF
TRBD2,few,TRBJ2-1,TRBV6-1,TGTGCCAGCAGTGCCCCCGGCGGGGGTGAGCAGTTCTTC,CASSAPGGGEQFF